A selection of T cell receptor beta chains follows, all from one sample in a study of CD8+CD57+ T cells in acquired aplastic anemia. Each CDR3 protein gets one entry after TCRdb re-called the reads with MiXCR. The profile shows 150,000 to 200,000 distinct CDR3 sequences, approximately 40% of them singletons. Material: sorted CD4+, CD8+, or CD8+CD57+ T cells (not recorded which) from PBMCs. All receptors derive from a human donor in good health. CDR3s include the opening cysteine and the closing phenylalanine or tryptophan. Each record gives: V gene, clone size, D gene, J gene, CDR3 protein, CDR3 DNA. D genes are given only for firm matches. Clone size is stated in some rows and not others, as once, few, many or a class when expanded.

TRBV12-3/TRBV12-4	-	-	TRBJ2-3	CASSEAARGPDTQYF	TGTGCCAGCAGTGAAGCCGCCCGGGGCCCAGATACGCAGTATTTT
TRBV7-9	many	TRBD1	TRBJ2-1	CASSGTVPGHNEQFF	TGTGCCAGCAGCGGGACAGTGCCAGGCCACAATGAGCAGTTCTTC
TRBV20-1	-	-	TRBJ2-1	CSAALRGSRRFF	TGCAGTGCTGCCTTAAGGGGATCCAGGCGGTTCTTC
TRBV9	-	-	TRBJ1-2	CASSGFYGYTF	TGTGCCAGCTCAGGGTTCTATGGCTACACCTTC
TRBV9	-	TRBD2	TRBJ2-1	CASSGIAGKRSYNEQFF	TGTGCCAGCAGCGGAATAGCGGGAAAGCGGTCCTACAATGAGCAGTTCTTC
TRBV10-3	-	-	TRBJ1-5	CATSDRQGPNQPQHF	TGTGCCACCAGTGATAGGCAGGGCCCCAATCAGCCCCAGCATTTT
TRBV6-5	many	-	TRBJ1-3	CASSLKSSGNTIYF	TGTGCCAGCAGCCTCAAGAGCTCTGGAAACACCATATATTTT
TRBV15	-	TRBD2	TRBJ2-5	CATSGGGSLETQYF	TGTGCCACCAGCGGCGGGGGGAGTTTAGAGACCCAGTACTTC
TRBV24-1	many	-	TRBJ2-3	CATGGGTADTQYF	TGTGCCACCGGGGGCGGGACCGCAGATACGCAGTATTTT
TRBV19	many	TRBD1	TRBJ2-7	CASRGQGPFEQYF	TGTGCCAGTAGGGGACAGGGCCCTTTCGAGCAGTACTTC
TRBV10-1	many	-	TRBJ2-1	CASSDRGRNNEQFF	TGCGCCAGCAGTGACCGGGGGAGGAACAATGAGCAGTTCTTC
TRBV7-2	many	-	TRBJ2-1	CASSLAGIEQFF	TGTGCCAGCAGCTTAGCGGGCATTGAGCAGTTCTTC
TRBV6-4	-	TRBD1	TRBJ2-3	CASSRQGGDTQYF	TGTGCCAGCAGTCGACAGGGGGGAGATACGCAGTATTTT
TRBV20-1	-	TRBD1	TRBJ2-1	CSAGTGTYNEQFF	TGCAGTGCCGGGACAGGGACCTACAATGAGCAGTTCTTC
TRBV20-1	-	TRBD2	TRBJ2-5	CSAAGGAGGKETQYF	TGCAGTGCTGCCGGGGGAGCGGGAGGGAAAGAGACCCAGTACTTC
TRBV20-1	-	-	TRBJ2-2	CSARVRARATGELFF	TGCAGTGCTAGAGTCAGGGCCCGGGCCACCGGGGAGCTGTTTTTT
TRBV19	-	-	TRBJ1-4	CASNHGGRDEKLFF	TGTGCCAGTAACCACGGAGGTCGGGATGAAAAACTGTTTTTT
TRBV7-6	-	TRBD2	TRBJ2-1	CASSPGTSGGVVGEQFF	TGTGCCAGCAGCCCGGGGACTAGCGGGGGGGTAGTTGGTGAGCAGTTCTTC
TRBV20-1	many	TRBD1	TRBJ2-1	CSASRRGTGVNEQFF	TGCAGTGCTAGTCGTCGCGGGACAGGGGTTAATGAGCAGTTCTTC
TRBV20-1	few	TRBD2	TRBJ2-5	CSAFRGVGETQYF	TGCAGTGCTTTTCGGGGGGTGGGAGAGACCCAGTACTTC
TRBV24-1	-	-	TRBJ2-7	CATSDVTGREQYF	TGTGCCACCAGTGATGTAACAGGGCGCGAGCAGTACTTC
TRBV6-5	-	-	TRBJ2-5	CASSYSGVGYQETQYF	TGTGCCAGCAGTTACTCGGGGGTGGGGTACCAAGAGACCCAGTACTTC
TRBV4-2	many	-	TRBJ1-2	CASRSRGTAPTTNYGYTF	TGTGCCAGCAGGTCCCGGGGGACCGCACCAACCACTAACTATGGCTACACCTTC
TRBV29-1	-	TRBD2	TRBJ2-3	CSVVTSGRAVDTQYF	TGCAGCGTTGTGACTAGCGGGAGGGCGGTAGATACGCAGTATTTT
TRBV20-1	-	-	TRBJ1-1	CSASAGKNTEAFF	TGCAGTGCTAGCGCAGGGAAGAACACTGAAGCTTTCTTT
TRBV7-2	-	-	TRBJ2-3	CASSGLRADTQYF	TGTGCCAGCAGCGGTCTGAGGGCAGATACGCAGTATTTT
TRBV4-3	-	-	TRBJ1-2	CASSQETGNYGYTF	TGCGCCAGCAGCCAAGAAACAGGGAACTATGGCTACACCTTC
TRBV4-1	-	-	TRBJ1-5	CASSLHLFSQPQHF	TGCGCCAGCAGCCTTCACTTATTTTCTCAGCCCCAGCATTTT
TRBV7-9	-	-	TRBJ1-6	CASSLGGPLHF	TGTGCCAGCAGCTTAGGGGGACCCCTCCACTTT
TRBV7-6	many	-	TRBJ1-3	CASSLEGRTDSGNTIYF	TGTGCCAGCAGCTTAGAGGGTCGCACGGACTCTGGAAACACCATATATTTT
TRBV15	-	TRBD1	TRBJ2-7	CATSSRFGDRGRDEQYF	TGTGCCACCAGCAGTCGGTTTGGGGATAGGGGGCGCGACGAGCAGTACTTC
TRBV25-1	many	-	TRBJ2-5	CASSESQYQETQYF	TGTGCCAGCAGTGAATCCCAGTATCAAGAGACCCAGTACTTC
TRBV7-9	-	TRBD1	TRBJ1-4	CASSDYRGLEEKLFF	TGTGCCAGCAGCGACTACAGGGGATTGGAGGAAAAACTGTTTTTT
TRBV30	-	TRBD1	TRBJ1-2	CAWSQGAGGYTF	TGTGCCTGGAGCCAGGGGGCTGGAGGCTACACCTTC
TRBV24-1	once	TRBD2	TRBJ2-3	CATSDAAGGHADTQYF	TGTGCCACCAGTGATGCAGCGGGAGGGCACGCAGATACGCAGTATTTT
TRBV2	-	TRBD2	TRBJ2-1	CASRDLAVYNEQFF	TGTGCCAGCAGGGATCTAGCGGTATACAATGAGCAGTTCTTC
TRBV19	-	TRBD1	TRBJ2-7	CASSGTDRGEQYF	TGTGCCAGTAGTGGGACTGACAGGGGCGAGCAGTACTTC
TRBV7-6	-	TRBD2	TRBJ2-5	CASSLDASGGSETQYF	TGTGCCAGCAGCTTAGACGCTAGCGGGGGATCGGAGACCCAGTACTTC
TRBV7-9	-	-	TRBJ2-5	CASSRWDETQYF	TGTGCCAGCAGCAGGTGGGATGAGACCCAGTACTTC
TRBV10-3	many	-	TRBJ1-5	CAISETDYSNQPQHF	TGTGCCATCAGTGAGACAGACTATAGCAATCAGCCCCAGCATTTT
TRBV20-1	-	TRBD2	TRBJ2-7	CSASSRGLAGKDYEQYF	TGCAGTGCCAGCTCACGGGGACTAGCGGGGAAAGACTACGAGCAGTACTTC
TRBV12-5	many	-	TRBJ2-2	CASATEGGELFF	TGTGCTAGTGCCACGGAGGGCGGGGAGCTGTTTTTT
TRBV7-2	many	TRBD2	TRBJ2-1	CASSPDLAGGNEQFF	TGTGCCAGCAGCCCTGACCTAGCGGGGGGTAATGAGCAGTTCTTC
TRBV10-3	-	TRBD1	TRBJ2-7	CAISEGTGAYEQYF	TGTGCCATCAGTGAGGGGACAGGAGCCTACGAGCAGTACTTC
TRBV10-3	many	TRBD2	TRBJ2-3	CAIRGLASGIGTDTQYF	TGTGCCATCAGGGGCCTCGCTAGCGGGATTGGGACAGATACGCAGTATTTT
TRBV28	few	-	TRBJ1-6	CASFPRGRGWSPLHF	TGTGCCAGCTTTCCCAGGGGCAGGGGTTGGTCACCCCTCCACTTT
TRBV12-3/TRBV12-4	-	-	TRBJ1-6	CASRQLYNSPLHF	TGTGCCAGCCGACAACTATATAATTCACCCCTCCACTTT
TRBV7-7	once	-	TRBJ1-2	CASSHPRGNYGYTF	TGTGCTAGCAGCCACCCTAGGGGCAACTATGGCTACACCTTC
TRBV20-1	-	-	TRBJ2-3	CSASLDTQYF	TGCAGTGCTAGTCTGGATACGCAGTATTTT
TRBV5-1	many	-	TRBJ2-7	CASSLGSGLSTYEQYF	TGCGCCAGCAGCTTGGGGTCTGGGCTCTCAACCTACGAGCAGTACTTC
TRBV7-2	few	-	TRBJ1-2	CASSFSLGYTF	TGTGCCAGCAGCTTCTCTCTTGGCTACACCTTC
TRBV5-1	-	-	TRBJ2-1	CASSLEGQDSYNEQFF	TGCGCCAGCAGCTTGGAAGGGCAGGATTCCTACAATGAGCAGTTCTTC
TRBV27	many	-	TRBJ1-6	CASSWNNSPLHF	TGTGCCAGTTCCTGGAACAATTCACCCCTCCACTTT
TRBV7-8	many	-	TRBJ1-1	CASSTPPPTSMNTEAFF	TGTGCCAGCAGCACCCCGCCCCCGACAAGTATGAACACTGAAGCTTTCTTT